Included here is one TCR beta chain sequence, with context. This CDR3 is built from 16 residues. CDR1 and CDR2 from the germline V gene are SEHNR and FQNEAQ (reference sequence). Trimming took 5 bases from V and 3 from J; bases not matched to a gene: 3. Sequencing used immunoSEQ multiplex PCR; TCRdb keeps in-frame clones, though not all of them. This sample yields about 84,000 clones, of which around 84% are seen a single time; about 9.9% belongs to the top ten. This record belongs to a study of control samples from healthy donors and cancer patients. Source material: PBMCs. This rearrangement joins TRBV7-9 to TRBJ2-6; 11 positions match TRBD2. This receptor was obtained from a man aged 55 to 70 with head and neck cancer. CDR3 amino acids: CASSPLAGVGANVLTF. The CDR3 DNA follows: TGTGCCAGCAGCCCACTAGCGGGAGTTGGGGCCAACGTCCTGACTTTC.